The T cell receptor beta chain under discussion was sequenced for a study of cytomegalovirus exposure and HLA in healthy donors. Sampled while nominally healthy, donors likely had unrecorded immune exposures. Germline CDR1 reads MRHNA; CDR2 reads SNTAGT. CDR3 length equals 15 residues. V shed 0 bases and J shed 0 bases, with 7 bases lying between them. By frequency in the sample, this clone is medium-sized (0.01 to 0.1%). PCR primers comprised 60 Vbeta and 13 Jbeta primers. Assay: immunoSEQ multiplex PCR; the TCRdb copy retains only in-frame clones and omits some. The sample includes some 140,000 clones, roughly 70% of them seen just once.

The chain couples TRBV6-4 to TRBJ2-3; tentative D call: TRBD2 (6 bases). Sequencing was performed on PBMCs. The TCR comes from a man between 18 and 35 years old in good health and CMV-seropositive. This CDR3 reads CASSDSAGSTDTQYF. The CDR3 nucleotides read TGTGCCAGCAGTGACTCGGCGGGAAGCACAGATACGCAGTATTTT.